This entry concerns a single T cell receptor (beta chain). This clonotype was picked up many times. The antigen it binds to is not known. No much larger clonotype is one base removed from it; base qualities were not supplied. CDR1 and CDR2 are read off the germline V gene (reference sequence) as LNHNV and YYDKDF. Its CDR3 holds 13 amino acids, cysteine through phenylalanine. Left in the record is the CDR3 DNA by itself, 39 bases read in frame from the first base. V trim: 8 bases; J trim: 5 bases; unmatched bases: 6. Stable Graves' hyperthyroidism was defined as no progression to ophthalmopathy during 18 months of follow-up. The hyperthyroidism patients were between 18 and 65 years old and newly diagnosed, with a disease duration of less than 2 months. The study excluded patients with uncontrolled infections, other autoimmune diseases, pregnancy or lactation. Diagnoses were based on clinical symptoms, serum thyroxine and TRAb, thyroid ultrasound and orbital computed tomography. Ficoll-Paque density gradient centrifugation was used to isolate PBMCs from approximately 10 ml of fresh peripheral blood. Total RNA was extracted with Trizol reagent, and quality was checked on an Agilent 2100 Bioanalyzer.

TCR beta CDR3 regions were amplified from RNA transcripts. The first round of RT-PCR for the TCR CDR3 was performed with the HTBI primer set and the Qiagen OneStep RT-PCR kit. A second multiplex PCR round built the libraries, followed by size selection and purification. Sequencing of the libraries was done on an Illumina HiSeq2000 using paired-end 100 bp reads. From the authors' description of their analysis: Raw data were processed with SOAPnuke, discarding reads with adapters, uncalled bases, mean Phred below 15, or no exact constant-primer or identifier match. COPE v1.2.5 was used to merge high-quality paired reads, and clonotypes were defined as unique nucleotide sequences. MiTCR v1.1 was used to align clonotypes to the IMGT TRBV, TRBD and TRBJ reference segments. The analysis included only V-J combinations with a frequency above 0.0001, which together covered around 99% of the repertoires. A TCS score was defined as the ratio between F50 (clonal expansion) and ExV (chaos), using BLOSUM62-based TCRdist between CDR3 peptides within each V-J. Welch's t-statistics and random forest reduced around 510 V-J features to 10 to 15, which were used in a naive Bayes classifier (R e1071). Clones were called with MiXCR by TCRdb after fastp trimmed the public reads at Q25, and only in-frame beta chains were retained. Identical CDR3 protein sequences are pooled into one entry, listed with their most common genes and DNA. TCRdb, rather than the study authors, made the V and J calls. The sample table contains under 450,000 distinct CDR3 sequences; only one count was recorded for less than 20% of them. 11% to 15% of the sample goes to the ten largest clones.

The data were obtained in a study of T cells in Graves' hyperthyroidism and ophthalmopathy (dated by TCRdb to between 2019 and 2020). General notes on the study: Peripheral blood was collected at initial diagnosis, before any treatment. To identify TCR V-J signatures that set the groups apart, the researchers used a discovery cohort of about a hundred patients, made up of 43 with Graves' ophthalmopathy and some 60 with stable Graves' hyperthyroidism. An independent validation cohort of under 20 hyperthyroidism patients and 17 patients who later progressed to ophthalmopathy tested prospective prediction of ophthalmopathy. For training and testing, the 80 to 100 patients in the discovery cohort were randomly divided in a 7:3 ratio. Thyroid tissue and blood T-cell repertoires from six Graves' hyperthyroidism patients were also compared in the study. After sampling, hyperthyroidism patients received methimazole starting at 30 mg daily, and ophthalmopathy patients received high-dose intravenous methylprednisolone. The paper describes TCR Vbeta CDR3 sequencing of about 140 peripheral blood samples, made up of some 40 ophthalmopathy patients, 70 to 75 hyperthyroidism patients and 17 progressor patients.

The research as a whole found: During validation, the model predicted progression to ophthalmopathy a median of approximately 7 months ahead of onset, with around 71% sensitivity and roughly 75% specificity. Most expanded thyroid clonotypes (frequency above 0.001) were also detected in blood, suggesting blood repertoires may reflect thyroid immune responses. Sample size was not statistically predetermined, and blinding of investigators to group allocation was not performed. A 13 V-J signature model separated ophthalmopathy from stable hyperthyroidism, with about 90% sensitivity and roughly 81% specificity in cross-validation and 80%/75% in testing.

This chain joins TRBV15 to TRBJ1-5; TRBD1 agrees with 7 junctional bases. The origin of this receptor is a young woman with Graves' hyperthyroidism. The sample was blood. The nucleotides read TGTGCCACCCGACAGGGTCCCGATCAGCCCCAGCATTTT. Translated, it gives CATRQGPDQPQHF.